The rows below give T cell receptor beta chains drawn from one sample of a study of blood T cell repertoires in COVID-19. Using immunoSEQ multiplex PCR, the repertoire was profiled, and TCRdb retains in-frame clones only, with some absent. The sample consists of about 140,000 clones, about 88% of them appearing once. The specimen sequenced was peripheral blood. The source of these receptors is a man between 45 and 60 years old with active or convalescent COVID-19. Both conserved end residues are trimmed from each CDR3. Fields, in order: V gene, J gene, CDR3 protein.

v_gene: TRBV28
j_gene: TRBJ2-1
CDR3aa: ASRPPSGRLGNEQF

v_gene: TRBV6-6
j_gene: TRBJ1-1
CDR3aa: ASSYRVDRLNTEAF

v_gene: TRBV2
j_gene: TRBJ1-5
CDR3aa: ASSKQGALNQPQH

v_gene: TRBV2
j_gene: TRBJ2-7
CDR3aa: ASRADGLSYEQY

v_gene: TRBV20-1
j_gene: TRBJ2-7
CDR3aa: SASRAGGTYEQY

v_gene: TRBV6-5
j_gene: TRBJ1-4
CDR3aa: ASSNDRFGNEKLF

v_gene: TRBV19
j_gene: TRBJ1-2
CDR3aa: ASSMGTAYGYT

v_gene: TRBV9
j_gene: TRBJ2-3
CDR3aa: ASSVSLADTQY

v_gene: TRBV28
j_gene: TRBJ1-1
CDR3aa: ASRPGTQNTEAF

v_gene: TRBV9
j_gene: TRBJ2-5
CDR3aa: ASSVDIKETQY

v_gene: TRBV6-5
j_gene: TRBJ2-2
CDR3aa: ASSFRREGSGELF

v_gene: TRBV11-2
j_gene: TRBJ2-7
CDR3aa: ASSLVLRSSYEQY

v_gene: TRBV6-5
j_gene: TRBJ1-5
CDR3aa: ASSWGLGNNQPQH

v_gene: TRBV28
j_gene: TRBJ2-5
CDR3aa: ASCGTPLETQY

v_gene: TRBV7-9
j_gene: TRBJ2-5
CDR3aa: ASSFPAGQGGETQY

v_gene: TRBV5-1
j_gene: TRBJ1-5
CDR3aa: ASRETGEVSQPQH

v_gene: TRBV5-5
j_gene: TRBJ2-3
CDR3aa: ASSFYGDTQY

v_gene: TRBV6-1
j_gene: TRBJ2-5
CDR3aa: ASSELTGISETQY

v_gene: TRBV11-3
j_gene: TRBJ2-7
CDR3aa: ASSLGGTSGTYEQY

v_gene: TRBV28
j_gene: TRBJ1-3
CDR3aa: ASSLYGSSGNTIY

v_gene: TRBV5-4
j_gene: TRBJ2-3
CDR3aa: ASSLDQGRADTQY

v_gene: TRBV27
j_gene: TRBJ2-7
CDR3aa: ASSFAGDSYEQY

v_gene: TRBV5-1
j_gene: TRBJ2-7
CDR3aa: ASSFRDRGGEQY

v_gene: TRBV3-1/TRBV3-2
j_gene: TRBJ2-5
CDR3aa: ASSQSTVVGRTQY

v_gene: TRBV3-1/TRBV3-2
j_gene: TRBJ2-1
CDR3aa: ASRRTSGQEQF

v_gene: TRBV28
j_gene: TRBJ1-5
CDR3aa: ASRLRGEAQH

v_gene: TRBV21-1
j_gene: TRBJ1-4
CDR3aa: ASSKASGMDEKLF

v_gene: TRBV30
j_gene: TRBJ2-7
CDR3aa: AWRLAGYTYEQY

v_gene: TRBV4-2
j_gene: TRBJ2-3
CDR3aa: ASSQPLSVSTDTQY

v_gene: TRBV6-1
j_gene: TRBJ2-6
CDR3aa: ASSGYLGTGGPSGANVLT

v_gene: TRBV18
j_gene: TRBJ1-4
CDR3aa: ASSPARATNEKLF

v_gene: TRBV7-9
j_gene: TRBJ2-7
CDR3aa: ASSSGFTSGRAYEQY

v_gene: TRBV5-4
j_gene: TRBJ2-2
CDR3aa: ASSFQGTTGELF

v_gene: TRBV11-2
j_gene: TRBJ2-1
CDR3aa: ASSFRTSSYNEQF

v_gene: TRBV11-2
j_gene: TRBJ2-7
CDR3aa: ASSFTKEGPYEQY

v_gene: TRBV4-2
j_gene: TRBJ2-1
CDR3aa: ASSQTPMGSRMNEQF

v_gene: TRBV7-2
j_gene: TRBJ2-3
CDR3aa: ASSPPGLAGVTDTQY

v_gene: TRBV9
j_gene: TRBJ2-6
CDR3aa: ASSHSSSGRSWGPGANVLT

v_gene: TRBV7-5
j_gene: TRBJ2-1
CDR3aa: ARSVRTGAYEQF

v_gene: TRBV6-5
j_gene: TRBJ1-1
CDR3aa: ASSYSGRGNTEAF